The 13 T cell receptor beta chains presented below share a single source sample, sequenced in a study of shared clonotypes between healthy human individuals. Only in-frame clones appear in the TCRdb table, and some are missing; sequencing was by immunoSEQ multiplex PCR. The sample lists roughly 2 million clones, around 96% seen once, with approximately 1.2% in the top ten. Naive CD8 isolation took CD45RO-negative cells positively selected for CCR7 and excluded terminally differentiated effector memory CD45RA+ cells. The sequencing sample was made of naive CD8+ T cells sorted from blood. These receptors all come from a man aged 18 to 30 in good health.

The gene calls are TRBV15 and TRBJ1-2; no reliable D call. CDR1 and CDR2 (germline): LNHNV, YYDKDF (reference sequence). The V end lost 0 bases, the J end lost 4 bases, and 12 bases lay between the germline ends. CDR3 length: 15 amino acids. The CDR3 here is CATSRDGNTLYGYTF. DNA of the CDR3: TGTGCCACCAGCAGAGATGGAAACACTCTCTATGGCTACACCTTC. Based on the CDR3 plus reference TRBV15 and TRBJ1-2, the full variable domain is DAMVIQNPRYQVTQFGKPVTLSCSQTLNHNVMYWYQQKSSQAPKLLFHYYDKDFNNEADTPDNFQSRRPNTSFCFLDIRSPGLGDTAMYLCATSRDGNTLYGYTFGSGTRLTVV.

The J gene is TRBJ1-1, the V gene TRBV9; 8 bases are shared with TRBD1. The J segment lost 6 bases and the V segment lost 4 bases, leaving 5 bases of the junction unmatched. CDR1 and CDR2 from the germline V gene are SGDLS and YYNGEE. The CDR3 extends over 13 amino acids. CDR3 sequence: CASSRTGSSEAFF. DNA of the CDR3: TGTGCCAGCAGCCGGACAGGGAGTTCTGAAGCTTTCTTT.

The chain links TRBV7-9 to TRBJ2-1, with 12 bases lining up with TRBD2. CDR1 is SEHNR and CDR2 is FQNEAQ in the germline V gene (reference sequence). The CDR3 extends over 16 amino acids. With 5 bases clipped from V and 8 bases from J, the junction kept 10 bases outside the gene matches. Here the CDR3 reads CASSTSSGGAFDEQFF. The CDR3 region has the DNA TGTGCCAGCAGCACCTCTAGCGGGGGGGCCTTTGATGAGCAGTTCTTC.

V usage is TRBV2 and J usage is TRBJ1-4, with TRBD1 matching over 9 bases. Germline CDR1 reads SNHLY; CDR2 reads FYNNEI. J lost 3 bases, V lost 5 bases, and 4 bases had no gene match. CDR3 length equals 15 residues. The CDR3: CASSRTGAPNEKLFF. The CDR3, as DNA: TGTGCCAGCAGTCGGACAGGGGCCCCTAATGAAAAACTGTTTTTT.

This chain connects TRBV7-8 to TRBJ1-3, with D perhaps TRBD1 (5 bases). Germline V gene lookup returns CDR1 SGHVS and CDR2 FQNEAQ. This CDR3 spans 15 amino acids. Trimming cost V 5 bases and J 0 bases, with 11 bases left between them. The CDR3 coding sequence is TGTGCCAGCAGCCCGGGGACCGGCTCTGGAAACACCATATATTTT. This gives the protein CASSPGTGSGNTIYF.

A note on this clone: Germline is not matched at one junction end, which may reflect a read error. The rearrangement uses TRBV4-1 and TRBJ2-7; D assignment may be TRBD1 or TRBD2 (5 bases each). The CDR3 totals 15 residues. The germline CDR1 and CDR2 sequences are MGHRA and YSYEKL. CDR3 region: CASSQEDGDLYVQYF. The CDR3 DNA sequence: TGCGCCAGCAGCCAAGAGGATGGGGACCTCTACGTGCAGTACTTC.

V gene TRBV30 combines with J gene TRBJ1-1; D is uncertain. The germline CDR1 and CDR2 sequences are GTSNPN and SVGIG (reference sequence). The CDR3 covers 14 residues. The V end was cut by 4 bases, the J end by 11 bases, with 23 bases between. CDR3 bases: TGTGCCTGGAATGTCTATAACGGGGATCTTGGGGCTTTCTTT. The encoded protein is CAWNVYNGDLGAFF.

The gene calls are TRBV5-6 and TRBJ2-3, with TRBD1 as a possible D gene (6 bases). Germline CDR1 reads SGHDT; CDR2 reads YYEEEE. V was pared by 4 bases and J by 0 bases, with 15 bases between. This CDR3 comprises 16 residues. The CDR3 nucleotides read TGTGCCAGCAGCCTAGGACAGTACCCTAGCACAGATACGCAGTATTTT. Translated, it gives CASSLGQYPSTDTQYF.

The gene calls are TRBV10-3 and TRBJ2-7, with 7 bases aligning to TRBD2. CDR1 is ENHRY, CDR2 SYGVKD, per germline. V lost 6 bases and J lost 5; bases outside the gene matches: 10. The CDR3 consists of 14 residues. This chain's CDR3 is CAISPGEGPDEQYF. DNA of the CDR3: TGTGCCATCAGCCCCGGGGAGGGGCCGGACGAGCAGTACTTC.

The chain links TRBV9 to TRBJ1-2, with TRBD1 identical over 9 bases. This CDR3 has 15 amino acids. The junction had 11 bases not matched to a gene; V was cut back by 9 bases and J by 2 bases. CDR1 SGDLS and CDR2 YYNGEE come from the germline V gene. This CDR3 is CANRIRDRANYGYTF. CDR3 sequence (DNA): TGTGCCAACCGGATCCGGGACAGGGCCAACTATGGCTACACCTTC. Based on the CDR3 plus reference TRBV9 and TRBJ1-2, the full variable domain is DSGVTQTPKHLITATGQRVTLRCSPRSGDLSVYWYQQSLDQGLQFLIQYYNGEERAKGNILERFSAQQFPDLHSELNLSSLELGDSALYFCANRIRDRANYGYTFGSGTRLTVV.

Notes on this clone: Other DNA sequences of this sample code for an identical CDR3. V gene TRBV4-1 combines with J gene TRBJ2-7; no clear D gene. Trimming took off 0 bases at V and 0 bases at J, with 3 bases between the two ends. The CDR3 is 13 amino acids. Germline CDR1 and CDR2: MGHRA and YSYEKL. As DNA, the CDR3 is TGCGCCAGCAGCCAAGAGGGCTCCTACGAGCAGTACTTC. This sequence encodes CASSQEGSYEQYF.

The gene calls are TRBV30 and TRBJ2-7; 8 bases match TRBD2. The CDR3 sequence is 17 residues long. CDR1 is GTSNPN, CDR2 SVGIG, per germline (reference sequence). Germline trimming cut 0 bases from V and 3 bases from J; bases unmatched to any gene: 13. The CDR3 nucleotides read TGTGCCTGGAGTGTCCTGACGCGCGGGGGGACAAACTACGAGCAGTACTTC. Its protein is CAWSVLTRGGTNYEQYF.

This clone came up once. This chain joins TRBV4-1 and TRBJ1-2, with D possibly being TRBD1 (5 bases). CDR1 and CDR2 from the germline V gene are MGHRA and YSYEKL. The CDR3 spans 17 residues. Trimming took off 0 bases at V and 2 bases at J, with 16 bases between the two ends. CDR3 coding DNA: TGCGCCAGCAGCCAAGAAGCGCCCGGGGGTGAGAACTATGGCTACACCTTC. Translation: CASSQEAPGGENYGYTF.